This T cell receptor (beta chain) derives from a study of cytomegalovirus exposure and HLA in healthy donors. The donors comprised healthy bone marrow donors. V lost 5 bases, J lost 1 base, and 1 base stayed unmatched. This CDR3 is built from 13 residues. Germline loops: CDR1 SGHTA, CDR2 FQGNSA. Findings and limits, study-wide: Presence/absence analyses assumed roughly uniform sequencing depth across donors.

Turning to this clone: Its antigen is as yet unknown.

It was with 60 Vbeta and 13 Jbeta primers that the PCR ran. Repertoires were generated with immunoSEQ multiplex PCR, while TCRdb's copy carries only in-frame clones and drops some. The sample holds around 180,000 clones, about 80% seen once. The rearrangement uses TRBV7-2 and TRBJ1-1; 7 positions match TRBD1. Specimen: PBMCs. This receptor was obtained from a woman aged 40 to 49 in good health and CMV-seronegative. CDR3 amino acids: CASSRDRNTEAFF. CDR3 DNA sequence: TGTGCCAGCAGCAGGGACAGGAACACTGAAGCTTTCTTT.